The 9 T cell receptor beta chains presented below share a single source sample, sequenced in a study of blood T cell repertoires in COVID-19. Data came from immunoSEQ multiplex PCR; TCRdb stores just in-frame clones and leaves some out. The table has about 190,000 clones, about 77% seen once. Input material: peripheral blood. The receptors stem from an elderly woman with active or convalescent COVID-19.

This clone was detected once. The rearrangement joins TRBV18 to TRBJ2-6; D unresolved. The V gene's germline CDR1 is KGHSH and CDR2 LQKENI. CDR3 length: 16 amino acids. V gave up 3 bases and J gave up 2 bases, with 11 bases separating them. The CDR3 DNA reads TGTGCCAGCTCACCCAACACACTAACTGGGGCCAACGTCCTGACTTTC. Protein: CASSPNTLTGANVLTF.

The gene calls are TRBV28 and TRBJ2-3; 12 nucleotides agree with TRBD2. Trimming removed 5 bases from V and 0 bases from J; junction bases left unmatched: 6. The CDR3 runs to 17 residues. CDR1 MDHEN and CDR2 SYDVKM come from the germline V gene. The CDR3 loop is CASSAGTSGPSTDTQYF. In nucleotides, the CDR3 is TGTGCCAGCAGTGCCGGGACTAGCGGGCCTAGCACAGATACGCAGTATTTT.

The chain has TRBV28 and TRBJ2-5; D is ambiguous. There are 12 residues in the CDR3. Per the germline V gene, CDR1 is MDHEN and CDR2 is SYDVKM. The V end was cut by 4 bases, the J end by 2 bases, with 5 bases between. CDR3 protein: CASSSQQETQYF. CDR3 nucleotide sequence: TGTGCCAGCAGTTCTCAGCAAGAGACCCAGTACTTC.

This clone was observed many times. J is TRBJ1-4 and V is TRBV10-3; 7 nucleotides align to TRBD1. The V gene end was trimmed by 4 bases and the J gene end by 4 bases; junction bases not matched to a gene: 3. The germline V gene encodes CDR1 ENHRY and CDR2 SYGVKD. The CDR3 loop spans 14 amino acids. CDR3 loop: CAISVTGFNEKLFF. The CDR3 DNA follows: TGTGCCATCAGTGTGACAGGGTTTAATGAAAAACTGTTTTTT.

The chain joins TRBV4-2 to TRBJ2-2; 9 bases align to TRBD2. The ends lost 0 bases at V and 4 bases at J; junction bases unmatched: 9. The CDR3 is made up of 18 amino acids. Germline CDR1 and CDR2: LGHNA and YNFKEQ. The CDR3 sequence: CASSQDFLAGRGTGELFF. The CDR3 DNA sequence: TGTGCCAGCAGCCAAGATTTCCTAGCGGGGCGGGGCACCGGGGAGCTGTTTTTT.

The rearrangement joins TRBV6-5 to TRBJ2-5, with D possibly matching TRBD2 (5 bases). Germline V gene data show CDR1 as MNHEY and CDR2 as SVGAGI. CDR3 length: 13 residues. Trimming cost V 11 bases and J 1 base, with 14 bases left between them. The CDR3 coding sequence is TGTGCCGCTTCCGCCGGGGTCCAAGAGACCCAGTACTTC. Translating it yields CAASAGVQETQYF.

The rearrangement links TRBV5-1 to TRBJ1-6, with D unresolved. Germline CDR1 is SGHRS and CDR2 is YFSETQ. This CDR3 has 14 amino acids. The ends were cut back, 1 base at V and 9 bases at J, with 11 bases in the middle. CDR3 in amino acids: CASSLREESSPLHF. DNA for the CDR3: TGCGCCAGCAGCTTGCGGGAGGAGAGTTCACCCCTCCACTTT.

This rearrangement joins TRBV28 to TRBJ1-1; 7 bases line up with TRBD1. The V gene end was trimmed by 5 bases and the J gene end by 0 bases; junction bases not matched to a gene: 6. The CDR3 is 15 residues long. Germline CDR1 reads MDHEN; CDR2 reads SYDVKM. The CDR3 reads CASSAPTGMNTEAFF. The CDR3, as DNA: TGTGCCAGCAGTGCACCGACAGGGATGAACACTGAAGCTTTCTTT.

This clone was observed once. The rearrangement joins TRBV10-3 to TRBJ1-2; unclear D gene. Germline CDR1 and CDR2: ENHRY and SYGVKD. V was clipped by 3 bases and J by 7 bases, with 12 bases between them. The CDR3 extends over 13 amino acids. The CDR3 is CAISEVQYRGYTF. In DNA form, the CDR3 reads TGTGCCATCAGTGAAGTACAATATCGTGGCTACACCTTC.